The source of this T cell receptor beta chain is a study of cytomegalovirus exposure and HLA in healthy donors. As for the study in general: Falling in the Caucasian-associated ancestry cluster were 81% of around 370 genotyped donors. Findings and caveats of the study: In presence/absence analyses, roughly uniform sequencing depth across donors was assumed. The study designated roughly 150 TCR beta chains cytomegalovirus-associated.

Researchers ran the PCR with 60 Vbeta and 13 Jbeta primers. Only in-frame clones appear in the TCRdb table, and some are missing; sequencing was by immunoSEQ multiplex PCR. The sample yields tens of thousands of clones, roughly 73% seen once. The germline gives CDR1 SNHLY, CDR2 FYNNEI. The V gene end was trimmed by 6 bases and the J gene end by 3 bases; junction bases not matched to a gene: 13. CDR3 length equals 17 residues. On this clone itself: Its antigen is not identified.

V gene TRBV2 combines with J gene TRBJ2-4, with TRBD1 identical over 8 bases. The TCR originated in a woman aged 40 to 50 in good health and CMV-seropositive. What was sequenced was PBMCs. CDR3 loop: CASRRGSTGVGKNIQYF. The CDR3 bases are TGTGCCAGCAGAAGGGGTTCGACAGGGGTGGGCAAAAACATTCAGTACTTC.